A selection of T cell receptor beta chains follows, all from one sample in a study of T cell responses to AZD1222 COVID-19 vaccine. This table comes from immunoSEQ multiplex PCR, and its TCRdb copy is limited to in-frame clones, with some not included. The repertoire has 75,000 to 90,000 clones, 92% of them found once; the top ten carry under 5%. Sample: peripheral blood, taken 28 days after the second AZD1222 dose. The receptors stem from an adult who received the AZD1222 COVID-19 vaccine. Each CDR3 is given with its conserved first and last residue. Fields, in order: J gene, clone size, D gene, V gene, CDR3 protein, CDR3 DNA. D genes are given only for firm matches. Rows give clone size only sometimes, using once, few, many, or a class for an expanded clone.

>TRBJ2-3|.|TRBD1|TRBV5-4
CASSPRQGPLTDTQYF
TGTGCCAGCAGCCCTAGACAGGGTCCACTCACAGATACGCAGTATTTT
>TRBJ2-3|.|.|TRBV7-9
CASSLDRTSTDTQYF
TGTGCCAGCAGCTTAGACCGGACTAGCACAGATACGCAGTATTTT
>TRBJ1-2|.|.|TRBV12-3/TRBV12-4
CASSSGYYGYTF
TGTGCCAGCAGTTCAGGTTACTATGGCTACACCTTC
>TRBJ2-1|.|TRBD1|TRBV5-1
CASRSTGALYNEQFF
TGCGCCAGCAGGTCGACAGGGGCCCTCTACAATGAGCAGTTCTTC
>TRBJ2-3|.|.|TRBV9
CASSVDTGRDTQYF
TGTGCCAGCAGCGTCGACACGGGTAGAGATACGCAGTATTTT
>TRBJ2-5|.|.|TRBV23-1
CASSLRGASLQETQYF
TGCGCCAGCAGTCTTCGGGGGGCTTCCCTTCAAGAGACCCAGTACTTC
>TRBJ1-2|.|TRBD1|TRBV28
CASRDRQGANYGYTF
TGTGCCAGCAGGGACCGACAGGGGGCAAACTATGGCTACACCTTC
>TRBJ1-1|once|.|TRBV6-2/TRBV6-3
CASSYSSAVVGTEAFF
TGTGCCAGCAGTTATTCGTCCGCGGTAGTGGGCACTGAAGCTTTCTTT
>TRBJ2-1|.|TRBD2|TRBV29-1
CSVDPGLGYNEQFF
TGCAGCGTAGACCCGGGACTAGGCTACAATGAGCAGTTCTTC
>TRBJ1-3|.|.|TRBV25-1
CASSDAGHITGNTIYF
TGTGCCAGCAGTGATGCGGGACATATAACTGGAAACACCATATATTTT
>TRBJ2-7|.|TRBD2|TRBV30
CAWSPKGLAGPYEQYF
TGTGCCTGGAGTCCGAAGGGACTAGCGGGTCCCTACGAGCAGTACTTC